This T cell receptor (beta chain) derives from a study of blood T cells in healthy people across ages. Study observations and caveats: Per million T cells, TCR beta diversity dropped about linearly as age rose. A strong correlation between TCR beta diversity and naive T cell percentage was seen.

Comment on this clonotype: Its antigen is as yet unknown.

Per sample, a minimum of 6 million PBMCs were isolated. The CDR3 totals 15 residues. The trim removed 2 bases at V and 0 bases at J, leaving 4 bases unmatched. CDR1 is LNHNV, CDR2 YYDKDF, per germline (reference sequence). A second PCR, run for roughly 7 to 12 cycles, used a sample-barcoded 5' primer plus a J-beta primer mix. Each CDR3 protein is one row after TCRdb ran MiXCR on the 5' RACE reads. Of about 940,000 distinct CDR3 sequences listed, about 48% are singletons. V and J are TRBV15 and TRBJ2-7; 7 bases are shared with TRBD2. Sequenced material: blood. The clonotype originates from a man aged 25-45 years in good health. The CDR3 loop is CATSRPTSFSYEQYF. The DNA for the CDR3 is TGTGCCACCAGCAGACCGACTAGCTTCTCCTACGAGCAGTACTTC.